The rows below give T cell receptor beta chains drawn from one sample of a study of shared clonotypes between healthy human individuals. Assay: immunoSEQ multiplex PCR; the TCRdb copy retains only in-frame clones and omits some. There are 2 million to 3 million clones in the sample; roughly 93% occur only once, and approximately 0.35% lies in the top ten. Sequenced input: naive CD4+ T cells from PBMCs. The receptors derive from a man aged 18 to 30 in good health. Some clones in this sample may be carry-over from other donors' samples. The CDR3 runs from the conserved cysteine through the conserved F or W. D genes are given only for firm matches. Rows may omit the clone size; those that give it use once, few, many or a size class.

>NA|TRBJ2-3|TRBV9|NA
TGTGCCAGCAGCGTAGTAGCGGTTAGCACAGATACGCAGTATTTT
CASSVVAVSTDTQYF
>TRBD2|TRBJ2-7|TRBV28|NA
TGTGCCAGCGTCACCCCGACTATAGCGGGAGACTACGAGCAGTACTTC
CASVTPTIAGDYEQYF
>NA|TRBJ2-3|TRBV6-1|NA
TGTGCCAGCAGCTCCGGGCACCTAGGGCCAGATACGCAGTATTTT
CASSSGHLGPDTQYF
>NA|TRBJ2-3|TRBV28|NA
TGTGCCAGCAGAATGAGCGGGCCAAGCACAGATACGCAGTATTTT
CASRMSGPSTDTQYF
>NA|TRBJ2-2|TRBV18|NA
TGTGCCAGCTCACCACGGACAGTATCGAACACCGGGGAGCTGTTTTTT
CASSPRTVSNTGELFF
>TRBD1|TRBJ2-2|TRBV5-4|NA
TGTGCCAGCAGCTCCGGGACAGGGGGTTGGCTGACCGGGGAGCTGTTTTTT
CASSSGTGGWLTGELFF
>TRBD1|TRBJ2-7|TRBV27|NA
TGTGCCAGCAGCTCCCCTTGGGGGACAGAATACGAGCAGTACTTC
CASSSPWGTEYEQYF
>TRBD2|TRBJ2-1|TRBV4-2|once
TGTGCCAGCAGCCAGCTAGCGGGAGGGAGCTCCTACAATGAGCAGTTCTTC
CASSQLAGGSSYNEQFF
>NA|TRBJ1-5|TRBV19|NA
TGTGCCAGTAGTCCCCGCCAAGGCCCCAATCAGCCCCAGCATTTT
CASSPRQGPNQPQHF
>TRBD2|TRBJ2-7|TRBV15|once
TGTGCCACCAGCAGGGACCTTAGCGCGGGAGCCCCCTACGAGCAGTACTTC
CATSRDLSAGAPYEQYF
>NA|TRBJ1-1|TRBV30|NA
TGTGCCTGGAGACAGGAGGGGACTGAAGCTTTCTTT
CAWRQEGTEAFF
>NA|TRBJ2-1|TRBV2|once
TGTGCCAGCCTCCGGAATGAGCAGTTCTTC
CASLRNEQFF
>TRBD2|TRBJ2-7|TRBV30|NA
TGTGCCTGCCGTCTAGCGGGGGAAAACTACGAGCAGTACTTC
CACRLAGENYEQYF
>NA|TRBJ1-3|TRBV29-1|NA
TGCAGCGTTGTCGTTCTCTCTGGAAACACCATATATTTT
CSVVVLSGNTIYF
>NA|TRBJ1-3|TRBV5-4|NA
TGTGCCAGCAGCTTTCGACAGGAGGCAGGAAACACCATATATTTT
CASSFRQEAGNTIYF
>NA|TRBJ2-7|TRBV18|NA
TGTGCCAGCTCACCAACATTGGATTACGAGCAGTACTTC
CASSPTLDYEQYF
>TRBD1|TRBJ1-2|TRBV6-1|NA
TGTGCCAGCAGTGATCCGGGACAGGTAGGCGGCTATGGCTACACCTTC
CASSDPGQVGGYGYTF
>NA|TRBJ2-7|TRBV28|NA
TGTGCCAGCAGTTCCGGACATCGACGGGAGCAGTACTTC
CASSSGHRREQYF
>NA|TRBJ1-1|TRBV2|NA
TGTGCCAGCACCGAGGAGGGGGGGAACACTGAAGCTTTCTTT
CASTEEGGNTEAFF
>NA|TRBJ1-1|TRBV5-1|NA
TGCGCCAGCAGCTCCCCTTCGTCCGGGCACACTGAAGCTTTCTTT
CASSSPSSGHTEAFF
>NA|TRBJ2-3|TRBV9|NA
TGTGCCAGCAGCGGGAGTTCAGATACGCAGTATTTT
CASSGSSDTQYF
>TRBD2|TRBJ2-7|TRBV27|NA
TGTGCCAGCAGTTCCCCAGGACTAGGGTCCCGCGAGCAGTACTTC
CASSSPGLGSREQYF
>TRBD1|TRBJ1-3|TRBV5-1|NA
TGCGCCAGCAGCTTGACCGGACAGGAAGGAAACACCATATATTTT
CASSLTGQEGNTIYF
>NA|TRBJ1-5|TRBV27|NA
TGTGCCAGCAGTGGGGGGCGCGACAATCAGCCCCAGCATTTT
CASSGGRDNQPQHF
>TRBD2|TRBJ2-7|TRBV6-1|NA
TGTGCCAGCAGTGAAGCTGGGACTAGCGGGGGTTCCTACGAGCAGTACTTC
CASSEAGTSGGSYEQYF
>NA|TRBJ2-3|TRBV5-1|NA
TGCGCCAGCAGCTTGGATGCGCGACTCGGGACAGATACGCAGTATTTT
CASSLDARLGTDTQYF
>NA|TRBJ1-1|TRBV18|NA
TGTGCCAGCTCACCACGATCTTCAGGGACGACAGCAACAGTTACTGAAGCTTTCTTT
CASSPRSSGTTATVTEAFF
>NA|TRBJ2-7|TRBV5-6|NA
TGTGCCAGCAGCTTGAACGGGGCCAGCTCCTACGAGCAGTACTTC
CASSLNGASSYEQYF
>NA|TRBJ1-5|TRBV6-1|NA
TGTGCCAGCAGTGTGTCCCCCGGGCCGGCGATTCAGCCCCAGCATTTT
CASSVSPGPAIQPQHF